These 25 T cell receptor beta chains were all obtained from the same sample, sequenced in a study of PD-1 blockade in classical Hodgkin lymphoma. The sample's time point: cycle 4 day 1 (C4D1), after 6 weeks of nivolumab. All patients experienced relapse after autologous stem cell transplantation, and brentuximab vedotin exposure was variable. The assay was immunoSEQ multiplex PCR, and TCRdb's table has in-frame clones only and misses some. The sample includes 110,000 or so clones, roughly nine tenths of them seen just once. Sample: peripheral blood mononuclear cells (PBMCs), taken before the fourth cycle of nivolumab. Receptors were obtained from a human donor with classical Hodgkin lymphoma.

The chain recombines TRBV4-1 with TRBJ2-7, with 7 bases matching TRBD1. V trimming: 0 bases; J trimming: 3 bases; junction bases outside the gene matches: 8. Germline CDR1 and CDR2: MGHRA and YSYEKL. The CDR3 has 16 amino acids. This CDR3 reads CASSQEARDSSYEQYF. For the CDR3, the DNA is TGCGCCAGCAGCCAAGAGGCTCGGGACAGCAGCTACGAGCAGTACTTC.

The V and J genes are TRBV25-1 and TRBJ2-4; D unclear. Germline V lookup: CDR1 MGHDK, CDR2 SYGVNS. V was trimmed by 4 bases and J by 6 bases, leaving 19 bases between them. CDR3 length: 16 amino acids. CDR3: CASSGSEVSLLNIQYF. CDR3 DNA: TGTGCCAGCAGTGGCTCTGAGGTCAGCCTATTAAACATTCAGTACTTC.

This chain connects TRBV15 to TRBJ1-2; D gene uncertain. The CDR3 is 12 residues long. Germline V gene sequence: CDR1 LNHNV, CDR2 YYDKDF (reference sequence). The V and J ends lost 4 bases and 2 bases respectively, with 5 bases between them. CDR3 sequence: CATSTNNYGYTF. The CDR3 nucleotides read TGTGCCACCAGCACGAACAACTATGGCTACACCTTC.

The genes are TRBV25-1 and TRBJ2-3, with 7 bases matching TRBD1. The CDR3 extends over 13 amino acids. From germline, CDR1 is MGHDK and CDR2 SYGVNS. Germline trimming cut 1 base from V and 7 bases from J; bases unmatched to any gene: 2. The CDR3 DNA reads TGTGCCAGCAGTGAATGGGGACAGTATACGCAGTATTTT. Translating it yields CASSEWGQYTQYF.

The CDR3 region is CASSLEDGGTGETQYF. The CDR3, as DNA: TGCGCCAGCAGCTTGGAAGACGGTGGGACCGGAGAGACCCAGTACTTC. The genes are TRBV5-1 and TRBJ2-5, with D perhaps given as TRBD1 or TRBD2 (5 bases each). Trimming shortened V by 0 bases and J by 4 bases, and 16 bases separated the two germline ends. The CDR3 sequence is 16 residues long. Germline CDR1 is SGHRS and CDR2 is YFSETQ.

This chain joins TRBV7-2 and TRBJ2-3; possibly TRBD2 for D (6 bases). Trimming pared 1 base from V and 6 bases from J, leaving 23 bases between. The CDR3 totals 18 residues. Germline CDR1 reads SGHTA; CDR2 reads FQGNSA. CDR3 sequence (DNA): TGTGCCAGCAGCTTAGAGGGCCCCAGCGGGCCCCTGGGGGATACGCAGTATTTT. Translation: CASSLEGPSGPLGDTQYF.

The chain combines TRBV10-1 with TRBJ1-5; the D is unclear. The V gene lost 4 bases and the J gene lost 0 bases, with 7 bases spanning the gap. The CDR3 is 14 residues long. Germline CDR1 and CDR2: WNHNN and SYGVQD (reference sequence). The CDR3: CASSGRDSNQPQHF. In DNA form, the CDR3 reads TGCGCCAGCAGTGGGAGGGATAGCAATCAGCCCCAGCATTTT.

This rearrangement joins TRBV6-1 to TRBJ1-1; perhaps TRBD1 as D (6 bases). The V and J ends lost 4 bases and 1 base respectively, with 16 bases between them. The CDR3 contains 16 residues. Per germline, CDR1 MNHNS and CDR2 SASEGT. The CDR3 coding sequence is TGTGCCAGCAGTGGTCCATCGGGACACTCGAACACTGAAGCTTTCTTT. It yields the protein CASSGPSGHSNTEAFF.

A single count supports this clone. This chain connects TRBV7-2 to TRBJ2-1; 11 bases map to TRBD2. V lost 0 bases and J lost 4; bases outside the gene matches: 2. This CDR3 has 16 residues. Germline values: CDR1 SGHTA, CDR2 FQGNSA. CDR3 residues: CASSLATSGSYNEQFF. DNA for the CDR3: TGTGCCAGCAGCTTAGCCACTAGCGGGAGTTACAATGAGCAGTTCTTC.

The chain is built from TRBV6-6 and TRBJ1-5; TRBD1 matches 7 bases. Germline CDR1 MNHNY, CDR2 SVGAGI (reference sequence). V lost 8 bases, J lost 5 bases, and 6 bases stayed unmatched. The length of the CDR3 is 13 residues. In nucleotides, the CDR3 is TGTGCCAGCCAGACAGGGAGCGATCAGCCCCAGCATTTT. Amino acids: CASQTGSDQPQHF.

The V call is TRBV16, the J call TRBJ2-7; D is uncertain. Germline values: CDR1 KGHSY, CDR2 FQNENV. The V gene lost 4 bases and the J gene lost 4 bases, with 11 bases spanning the gap. The CDR3 is made up of 13 amino acids. CDR3: CASSLQGGYEQYF. In nucleotides, the CDR3 is TGTGCCAGCAGCCTACAAGGCGGTTACGAGCAGTACTTC.

V gene TRBV6-1 combines with J gene TRBJ2-6, with D perhaps TRBD1 (6 bases). V gave up 6 bases and J gave up 0 bases, with 9 bases separating them. CDR3 size: 15 residues. The germline CDR1 and CDR2 sequences are MNHNS and SASEGT. The CDR3 nucleotides read TGTGCCAGCAGGGGGGCAAGCTCTGGGGCCAACGTCCTGACTTTC. It translates to CASRGASSGANVLTF.

The table lists this clone with a count of one. This chain joins TRBV21-1 and TRBJ1-5; no check of the table's D call, TRBD1, against the DNA was made. TRBV21-1 counts as a pseudogene. The CDR3 consists of 18 residues. The CDR3 sequence: CASSKPDRDPPSNQPQHF. CDR3 DNA sequence: TGTGCCAGCAGCAAACCGGACAGGGATCCCCCTAGCAATCAGCCCCAGCATTTT.

V gene TRBV7-2 combines with J gene TRBJ2-1; tentative D call: TRBD1 (6 bases). V was shortened by 7 bases and J by 6 bases, with 16 bases between the two germline ends. Per the germline V gene, CDR1 is SGHTA and CDR2 is FQGNSA. The CDR3 has 14 residues. The CDR3 protein is CASNEGTGFNEQFF. CDR3 DNA: TGTGCCAGCAACGAGGGTACAGGGTTCAATGAGCAGTTCTTC. Full variable domain (remainder filled in from reference TRBV7-2 and TRBJ2-1): GAGVSQSPSNKVTEKGKDVELRCDPISGHTALYWYRQSLGQGLEFLIYFQGNSAPDKSGLPSDRFSAERTGGSVSTLTIQRTQQEDSAVYLCASNEGTGFNEQFFGPGTRLTVL.

J is TRBJ1-1 and V is TRBV5-5; no clear D gene. The CDR3 spans 13 residues. V was pared by 0 bases and J by 5 bases, with 8 bases between. Germline loops: CDR1 SGHKS, CDR2 YYEKEE (reference sequence). CDR3 coding DNA: TGTGCCAGCAGCTTGGGCCGGAGGACTGAAGCTTTCTTT. Residues: CASSLGRRTEAFF. The full variable domain, completed using reference TRBV5-5 and TRBJ1-1, is DAGVTQSPTHLIKTRGQQVTLRCSPISGHKSVSWYQQVLGQGPQFIFQYYEKEERGRGNFPDRFSARQFPNYSSELNVNALLLGDSALYLCASSLGRRTEAFFGQGTRLTVV.

This clone was observed a handful of times. This sequence joins TRBV5-1 and TRBJ2-1; D perhaps matches TRBD1 (6 bases). Germline CDR1 reads SGHRS; CDR2 reads YFSETQ. V was clipped by 1 base and J by 4 bases, with 12 bases between them. The CDR3 totals 15 residues. Here the CDR3 DNA reads TGCGCCAGCAGCTTGCTTGAAGGGGGTTACAATGAGCAGTTCTTC. This encodes CASSLLEGGYNEQFF.

This chain connects TRBV19 to TRBJ1-2; unclear D gene. Looked up from germline, CDR1 is LNHDA and CDR2 is SQIVND (reference sequence). The CDR3 runs 13 residues. V lost 7 bases to trimming and J lost 8 bases, with 17 bases between them. Written as DNA, the CDR3 is TGTGCCAGTATTCAGACCATTGCGGGCGGCTACACCTTC. Its protein is CASIQTIAGGYTF.

This rearrangement joins TRBV7-2 to TRBJ1-2; D is unresolved. Trimming took off 1 base at V and 1 base at J, with 13 bases between the two ends. This CDR3 has 16 amino acids. CDR1 is SGHTA, CDR2 FQGNSA, per germline. The CDR3 here is CASSLGGSSGNYGYTF. In nucleotides, the CDR3 is TGTGCCAGCAGCTTAGGCGGTTCTAGCGGTAACTATGGCTACACCTTC.

A single count supports this clone. This sequence joins TRBV7-2 and TRBJ2-7, with a tentative D call TRBD2 (6 bases). The CDR3 covers 14 residues. V lost 2 bases and J 1 base, leaving 9 bases between the germline ends. The germline CDR1 and CDR2 sequences are SGHTA and FQGNSA. As DNA, the CDR3 is TGTGCCAGCAGCTTAAAACGGGAGTCCTACGAGCAGTACTTC. It codes for CASSLKRESYEQYF.

CDR3 nucleotide sequence: TGCGCCAGCAGCCAAGATCACGTGCCCGGGACAGGGGCAACTAATGAAAAACTGTTTTTT. Translated: CASSQDHVPGTGATNEKLFF. This chain connects TRBV4-3 to TRBJ1-4; 10 bases match TRBD1. Trimming removed 0 bases from V and 0 bases from J; junction bases left unmatched: 10. This CDR3 region has 20 residues. Per germline, CDR1 LGHNA and CDR2 YSLEER.

CDR3 loop: CASSYGLAGGPDTQYF. In DNA, the CDR3 is TGTGCCAGCAGTTACGGACTAGCGGGAGGCCCAGATACGCAGTATTTT. The gene calls are TRBV27 and TRBJ2-3; 14 bases match TRBD2. The CDR3 is made up of 16 amino acids. J gave up 4 bases and V 4 bases, and 4 bases lay outside the gene matches. Per germline, CDR1 MNHEY and CDR2 SMNVEV (reference sequence).

The CDR3: CASSVAASGSSVHEQFF. The CDR3 DNA follows: TGTGCCAGCAGCGTAGCGGCTAGCGGGAGTTCGGTACATGAGCAGTTCTTC. The chain carries TRBV9 and TRBJ2-1, with 10 bases lining up with TRBD2. The germline V gene has CDR1 SGDLS and CDR2 YYNGEE. The CDR3 length is 17 residues. V dropped 0 bases and J dropped 8; count of bases not matched to a gene: 11.

The V and J genes are TRBV15 and TRBJ1-5, with D possibly matching TRBD1 (5 bases). Germline assignment: CDR1 LNHNV and CDR2 YYDKDF (reference sequence). This CDR3 spans 17 amino acids. V lost 2 bases and J 5 bases, leaving 19 bases between the germline ends. CDR3 sequence reads: CATSRRRKTQEDQPQHF. The CDR3 DNA reads TGTGCCACCAGCAGAAGGCGGAAAACACAGGAGGATCAGCCCCAGCATTTT. Drawing the rest from reference TRBV15 and TRBJ1-5, the complete variable domain is DAMVIQNPRYQVTQFGKPVTLSCSQTLNHNVMYWYQQKSSQAPKLLFHYYDKDFNNEADTPDNFQSRRPNTSFCFLDIRSPGLGDTAMYLCATSRRRKTQEDQPQHFGDGTRLSIL.

The chain is built from TRBV27 and TRBJ1-1; D gene uncertain. Trimming pared 6 bases from V and 3 bases from J, leaving 11 bases between. CDR1 is MNHEY, CDR2 SMNVEV, per germline (reference sequence). This CDR3 is built from 13 residues. CDR3 in amino acids: CASRPDSDTEAFF. The CDR3 nucleotides are TGTGCCAGCAGGCCCGACTCTGACACTGAAGCTTTCTTT.

V gene TRBV4-3 combines with J gene TRBJ1-1; perhaps TRBD1 as D (5 bases). V dropped 1 base and J dropped 5 bases, with 11 bases sitting between them. CDR1 and CDR2 from the germline V gene are LGHNA and YSLEER. The CDR3 is 14 residues long. Here the CDR3 reads CASSQARDQTEAFF. The DNA for the CDR3 is TGCGCCAGCAGCCAAGCCAGGGATCAAACTGAAGCTTTCTTT.